The 16 T cell receptor beta chains listed next were all sequenced from one sample in a study of CD8 T cells in Susac syndrome. The authors reverse transcribed roughly 0.5 to 1 ug RNA with random hexamers. TCRdb re-called the immunoSEQ multiplex PCR reads with MiXCR, one entry per CDR3 protein. The sample lists about 180,000 distinct CDR3 sequences; 85% to 95% were seen once. What was sequenced was CD4+ T cells from PBMCs. All receptors derive from a human donor with Susac syndrome.

The gene calls are TRBV18 and TRBJ1-2; unclear D gene. The germline V gene has CDR1 KGHSH and CDR2 LQKENI. The germline V and J ends were trimmed by 6 bases and 0 bases, with 17 bases remaining between them. The length of the CDR3 is 16 residues. The DNA of the CDR3 is TGTGCCAGCTCCCGCAATGGAGGAGGATCTAACTATGGCTACACCTTC. The encoded protein is CASSRNGGGSNYGYTF.

The V and J genes are TRBV30 and TRBJ2-5; 10 bases agree with TRBD2. Germline V gene sequence: CDR1 GTSNPN, CDR2 SVGIG (reference sequence). With V trimmed by 3 bases and J by 7 bases, 11 bases remained unmatched. The CDR3 covers 15 residues. CDR3 in amino acids: CAWRDISGGPGTQYF. Here the CDR3 DNA reads TGTGCCTGGAGGGATATTAGCGGGGGGCCTGGGACCCAGTACTTC.

This sequence joins TRBV29-1 and TRBJ2-3, with 11 positions matching TRBD2. Per the germline V gene, CDR1 is SQVTM and CDR2 is ANQGSEA. The V gene end was trimmed by 4 bases and the J gene end by 2 bases; junction bases not matched to a gene: 8. CDR3 size: 16 residues. CDR3 nucleotide sequence: TGCAGCGTTGTGCCCGGACTAGCGGGCCTCACAGATACGCAGTATTTT. This sequence encodes CSVVPGLAGLTDTQYF.

In its sample, this clonotype was seen once. The chain employs TRBV5-6 and TRBJ1-1, with a tentative D call TRBD1 (6 bases). CDR3 size: 17 residues. Germline V lookup: CDR1 SGHDT, CDR2 YYEEEE. The V and J ends lost 2 bases and 0 bases respectively, with 17 bases between them. The CDR3 nucleotides read TGTGCCAGCAGCTTCTCAGGGGCCATCGGGGTGAACACTGAAGCTTTCTTT. Translated: CASSFSGAIGVNTEAFF.

J is TRBJ1-6 and V is TRBV6-5, with 7 bases matching TRBD1. Germline CDR1 MNHEY, CDR2 SVGAGI. Losses at the gene ends were 2 bases for V and 5 bases for J; bases not matched to a gene: 6. CDR3 length equals 16 residues. The CDR3 bases are TGTGCCAGCAGTTACCTTCCGACAGGGAATAATTCACCCCTCCACTTT. Encoded protein: CASSYLPTGNNSPLHF.

The chain couples TRBV14 to TRBJ2-2; D call uncertain. Trimming cost V 1 base and J 6 bases, with 6 bases left between them. CDR3 length: 13 residues. Per the germline V gene, CDR1 is SGHDN and CDR2 is FVKESK. The CDR3: CASSQGVPGELFF. The CDR3 DNA reads TGTGCCAGCAGCCAAGGGGTCCCCGGGGAGCTGTTTTTT.

V is TRBV12-3 or TRBV12-4 and J is TRBJ2-3; D not certain. This CDR3 comprises 13 residues. The ends were cut back, 6 bases at V and 6 bases at J, with 13 bases in the middle. CDR3 in DNA: TGTGCCAGCAGCGAAAGCAGAGTGGATACGCAGTATTTT. This translates into CASSESRVDTQYF.

The chain employs TRBV10-3 and TRBJ2-7; 8 bases match TRBD2. The CDR3 is 17 residues long. V shed 3 bases, J shed 3 bases, and the junction held 13 bases outside the gene matches. CDR1 is ENHRY and CDR2 is SYGVKD in the germline V gene. The CDR3 coding sequence is TGTGCCATCAGTGACCCATTAACCGGGACTAGATACTACGAGCAGTACTTC. Its translation is CAISDPLTGTRYYEQYF.

This clonotype showed up just once. The rearrangement uses TRBV6-5 and TRBJ1-1; TRBD1 might be the D (6 bases). Germline CDR1 and CDR2: MNHEY and SVGAGI. The CDR3 is 15 residues long. V lost 0 bases to trimming and J lost 0 bases, with 8 bases between them. The CDR3 DNA reads as TGTGCCAGCAGTTACTCTCAGGGGATGAACACTGAAGCTTTCTTT. This codes for CASSYSQGMNTEAFF.

This clonotype was seen a few times. The chain employs TRBV12-3 or TRBV12-4 and TRBJ2-2; D not resolved. The CDR3 length is 12 residues. Trimming took off 5 bases at V and 4 bases at J, with 5 bases between the two ends. The DNA of the CDR3 is TGTGCCAGCAGTCCGACCACCGGGGAGCTGTTTTTT. Protein sequence: CASSPTTGELFF.

The chain is built from TRBV29-1 and TRBJ1-1, with a weak D call TRBD1 (5 bases). CDR3 length: 14 amino acids. CDR1 is SQVTM, CDR2 ANQGSEA, per germline. The V gene lost 6 bases and the J gene lost 1 base, with 15 bases spanning the gap. CDR3 bases: TGCAGCGTGGGGCATAGGCAGGCGAACACTGAAGCTTTCTTT. Translating gives CSVGHRQANTEAFF.

The chain uses TRBV6-2 or TRBV6-3 and TRBJ1-4; D call uncertain. The V gene lost 4 bases and the J gene lost 0 bases, with 18 bases spanning the gap. The CDR3 is 18 amino acids. Per germline, CDR1 MNHEY and CDR2 SVGEGT. The CDR3: CASSSHSFRRATNEKLFF. The CDR3 region has the DNA TGTGCCAGCAGTTCGCACTCCTTCAGGAGAGCAACTAATGAAAAACTGTTTTTT.

This clonotype was counted a few times. This chain connects TRBV6-2 or TRBV6-3 to TRBJ2-2; no firm D call. The CDR3 consists of 13 residues. CDR1 MNHEY and CDR2 SVGEGT come from the germline V gene. The V end lost 4 bases, the J end lost 5 bases, and 8 bases lay between the germline ends. Written as DNA, the CDR3 is TGTGCCAGCAGTTTTTTACGAACCGGGGAGCTGTTTTTT. It is translated as CASSFLRTGELFF.

The chain recombines TRBV30 with TRBJ2-5, with TRBD2 identical over 8 bases. CDR1 and CDR2 from the germline V gene are GTSNPN and SVGIG (reference sequence). This CDR3 comprises 14 residues. Trimming cost V 1 base and J 9 bases; bases outside gene matches: 10. CDR3 in amino acids: CAWSAGTPGGAQYF. CDR3 nucleotides: TGTGCCTGGAGTGCCGGGACCCCCGGGGGGGCCCAGTACTTC.

This chain joins TRBV18 and TRBJ2-7; D not resolved. V lost 0 bases and J 1 base, leaving 13 bases between the germline ends. This CDR3 has 16 residues. Germline assignment: CDR1 KGHSH and CDR2 LQKENI. The CDR3 region has the DNA TGTGCCAGCTCACCACCGAAGAGCGTGGGGTCCTACGAGCAGTACTTC. This codes for CASSPPKSVGSYEQYF.

The chain recombines TRBV28 with TRBJ2-1, with 7 nucleotides matching TRBD2. This CDR3 comprises 15 residues. The V segment lost 2 bases and the J segment 4 bases; nucleotides outside the gene matches: 5. CDR1 is MDHEN and CDR2 is SYDVKM in the germline V gene. This CDR3 is CASSLMGEGYNEQFF. The CDR3 DNA reads TGTGCCAGCAGTTTAATGGGGGAGGGATACAATGAGCAGTTCTTC.